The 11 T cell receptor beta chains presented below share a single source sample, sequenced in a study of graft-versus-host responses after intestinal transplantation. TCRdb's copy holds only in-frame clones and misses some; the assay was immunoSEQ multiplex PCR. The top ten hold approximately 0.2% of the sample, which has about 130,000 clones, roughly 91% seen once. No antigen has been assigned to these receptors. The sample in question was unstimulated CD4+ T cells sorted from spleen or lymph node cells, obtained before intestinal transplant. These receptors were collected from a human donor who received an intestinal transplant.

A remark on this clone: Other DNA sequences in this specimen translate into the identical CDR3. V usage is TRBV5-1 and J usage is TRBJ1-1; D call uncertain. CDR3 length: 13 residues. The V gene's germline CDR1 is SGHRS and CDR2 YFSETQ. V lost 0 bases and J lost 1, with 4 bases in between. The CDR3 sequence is CASSLATNTEAFF. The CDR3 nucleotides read TGCGCCAGCAGCTTGGCTACGAACACTGAAGCTTTCTTT.

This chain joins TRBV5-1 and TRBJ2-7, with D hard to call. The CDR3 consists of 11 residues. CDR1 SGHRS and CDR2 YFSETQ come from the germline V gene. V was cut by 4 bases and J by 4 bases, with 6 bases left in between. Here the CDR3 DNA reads TGCGCCAGCAGCACCTATTACGAGCAGTACTTC. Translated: CASSTYYEQYF. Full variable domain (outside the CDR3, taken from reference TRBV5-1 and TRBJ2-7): KAGVTQTPRYLIKTRGQQVTLSCSPISGHRSVSWYQQTPGQGLQFLFEYFSETQRNKGNFPGRFSGRQFSNSRSEMNVSTLELGDSALYLCASSTYYEQYFGPGTRLTVT.

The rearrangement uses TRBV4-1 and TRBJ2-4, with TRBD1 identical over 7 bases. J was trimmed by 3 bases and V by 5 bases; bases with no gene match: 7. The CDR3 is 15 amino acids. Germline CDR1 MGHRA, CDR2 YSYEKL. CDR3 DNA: TGCGCCAGCAGCTTAGCCGACAGGGTCAAAAACATTCAGTACTTC. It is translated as CASSLADRVKNIQYF.

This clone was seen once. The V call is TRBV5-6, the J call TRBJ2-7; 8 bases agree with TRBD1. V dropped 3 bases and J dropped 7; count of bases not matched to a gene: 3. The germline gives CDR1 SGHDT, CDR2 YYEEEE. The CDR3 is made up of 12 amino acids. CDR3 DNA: TGTGCCAGCAGCTGGACAGGGAGGGAGCAGTACTTC. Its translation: CASSWTGREQYF. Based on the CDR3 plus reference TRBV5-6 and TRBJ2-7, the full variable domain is DAGVTQSPTHLIKTRGQQVTLRCSPKSGHDTVSWYQQALGQGPQFIFQYYEEEERQRGNFPDRFSGHQFPNYSSELNVNALLLGDSALYLCASSWTGREQYFGPGTRLTVT.

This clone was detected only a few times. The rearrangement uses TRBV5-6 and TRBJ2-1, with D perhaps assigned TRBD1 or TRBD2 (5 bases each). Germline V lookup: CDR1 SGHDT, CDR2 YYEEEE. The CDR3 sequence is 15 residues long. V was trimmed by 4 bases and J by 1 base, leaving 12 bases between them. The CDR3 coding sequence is TGTGCCAGCAGCCTGGGACCCATATCCTACAATGAGCAGTTCTTC. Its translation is CASSLGPISYNEQFF.

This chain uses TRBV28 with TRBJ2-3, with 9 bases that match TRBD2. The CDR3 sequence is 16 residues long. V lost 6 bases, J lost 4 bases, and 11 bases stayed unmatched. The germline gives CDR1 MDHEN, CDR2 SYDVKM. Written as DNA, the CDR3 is TGTGCCAGCAGCACTCTAGCGGGAATAGGTGCAGATACGCAGTATTTT. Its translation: CASSTLAGIGADTQYF.

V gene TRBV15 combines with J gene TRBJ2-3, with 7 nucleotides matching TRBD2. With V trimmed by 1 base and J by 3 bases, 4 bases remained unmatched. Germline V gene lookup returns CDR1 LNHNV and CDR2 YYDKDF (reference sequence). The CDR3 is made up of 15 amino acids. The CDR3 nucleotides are TGTGCCACCAGCAGAGCCCTAGCGGAGACAGATACGCAGTATTTT. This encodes CATSRALAETDTQYF.

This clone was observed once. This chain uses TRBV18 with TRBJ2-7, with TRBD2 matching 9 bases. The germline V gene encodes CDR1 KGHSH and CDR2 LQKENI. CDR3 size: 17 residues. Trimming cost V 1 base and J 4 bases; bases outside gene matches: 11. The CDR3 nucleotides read TGTGCCAGCTCACCACTCGGGGGAGCGGGAGGACCGTACGAGCAGTACTTC. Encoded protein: CASSPLGGAGGPYEQYF.

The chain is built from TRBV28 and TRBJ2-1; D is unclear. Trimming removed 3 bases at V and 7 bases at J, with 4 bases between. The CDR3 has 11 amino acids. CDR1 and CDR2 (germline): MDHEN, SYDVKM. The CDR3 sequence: CASSLSNEQFF. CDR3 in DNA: TGTGCCAGCAGTTTGAGTAATGAGCAGTTCTTC.

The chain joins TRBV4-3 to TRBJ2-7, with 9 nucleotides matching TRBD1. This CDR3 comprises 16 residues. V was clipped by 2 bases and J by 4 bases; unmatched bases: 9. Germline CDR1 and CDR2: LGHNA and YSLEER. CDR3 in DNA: TGCGCCAGCAGCCAAATCTCGGGACAGGGACTATACGAGCAGTACTTC. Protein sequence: CASSQISGQGLYEQYF.

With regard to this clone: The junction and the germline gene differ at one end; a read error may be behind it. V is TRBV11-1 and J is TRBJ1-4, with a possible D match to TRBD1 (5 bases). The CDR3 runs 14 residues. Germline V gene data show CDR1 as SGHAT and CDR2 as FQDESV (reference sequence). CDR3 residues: CASSFEGANEKLFF. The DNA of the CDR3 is TGTGCCAGCAGCTTCGAAGGGGCTAACGAAAAACTGTTTTTT.